What follows describes a single T cell receptor (beta chain). Profiled with immunoSEQ multiplex PCR; TCRdb holds only in-frame clones, not every one. The sample lists some 71,000 clones; just under 97% were seen once. The V gene end was trimmed by 2 bases and the J gene end by 9 bases; junction bases not matched to a gene: 13. There are 16 residues in the CDR3. Germline V gene lookup returns CDR1 SGHRS and CDR2 YFSETQ. The data stem from a study of technical replicates of blood from four donors. The specimen was T cells isolated from PBMCs. The rearrangement joins TRBV5-1 to TRBJ2-1; 8 bases agree with TRBD2. This receptor was obtained from a human donor in good health. The CDR3 DNA sequence: TGCGCCAGCAGCTTTAGGACTAGCAGGTTGGGCGGTGAGCAGTTCTTC. Amino acid sequence: CASSFRTSRLGGEQFF.